This TCR beta chain was sequenced for a study of T cells after yellow fever vaccination. The overall study: Each low-cell-number fraction was prepared by means of SMART-Seq v4 Ultra Low Input.

V was trimmed by 3 bases and J by 4 bases, leaving 10 bases between them. The CDR3 runs 13 residues. Germline values: CDR1 SGHVS, CDR2 FNYEAQ. TCRdb analysed the 5' RACE reads with MiXCR anew, one entry per CDR3 protein. The sample lists about 99,000 distinct CDR3 sequences, 5.8% occurring once. The sample consisted of CD8+ T cells sorted from PBMCs, taken 10 days after the yellow fever booster vaccination. The rearrangement uses TRBV7-6 and TRBJ2-7; a possible D gene is TRBD1 (6 bases). The receptor was derived from a man aged 18 to 29 who received the YFV17D yellow fever vaccine. CDR3 sequence reads: CASSLSRGYEQYF. The CDR3 nucleotides read TGTGCCAGCAGCTTGAGCAGGGGTTACGAGCAGTACTTC.